The 16 T cell receptor beta chains below all came from one sample that was sequenced in a study of cytomegalovirus exposure and HLA in healthy donors. Researchers ran the PCR with 60 Vbeta and 13 Jbeta primers. The data were produced by immunoSEQ multiplex PCR, yet TCRdb's version contains in-frame clones alone and is incomplete. Of around 130,000 clones listed, over 50% are singletons. Sequenced input: PBMCs. These receptors were collected from a middle-aged woman in good health and CMV-seropositive.

This clone was counted between two and nine times. The gene calls are TRBV5-6 and TRBJ2-4, with TRBD1 matching 7 bases. With V trimmed by 3 bases and J by 0 bases, 6 bases remained unmatched. CDR3 size: 16 residues. Germline CDR1 and CDR2: SGHDT and YYEEEE. CDR3 coding DNA: TGTGCCAGCAGCTCGACAGGGATACTAGCCAAAAACATTCAGTACTTC. It yields the protein CASSSTGILAKNIQYF.

This clone has just one count. The genes are TRBV7-2 and TRBJ2-5; 15 bases are a match to TRBD2. After removal of 5 bases from V and 5 bases from J, the junction contained 12 bases not matched to a gene. CDR3 length equals 18 residues. Germline V lookup: CDR1 SGHTA, CDR2 FQGNSA. CDR3 in amino acids: CASSLRTSGRGGEETQYF. CDR3 nucleotides: TGTGCCAGCAGCCTACGGACTAGCGGGAGGGGGGGCGAGGAGACCCAGTACTTC.

The chain's CDR3 is CASTSRADEEKLFF. The CDR3 nucleotides read TGTGCCAGCACCAGCAGGGCTGATGAAGAAAAACTGTTTTTT. V gene TRBV11-2 combines with J gene TRBJ1-4; TRBD1 is a possible D gene (5 bases). CDR3 length: 14 amino acids. Trimming took 7 bases from V and 8 from J, leaving 17 bases between them. Germline loops: CDR1 SGHAT, CDR2 FQNNGV. Variable domain in full (rest from reference TRBV11-2 and TRBJ1-4): EAGVAQSPRYKIIEKRQSVAFWCNPISGHATLYWYQQILGQGPKLLIQFQNNGVVDDSQLPKDRFSAERLKGVDSTLKIQPAKLEDSAVYLCASTSRADEEKLFFGSGTQLSVL.

The chain is built from TRBV29-1 and TRBJ2-7; 7 positions match TRBD1. CDR3 length: 12 residues. CDR1 is SQVTM, CDR2 ANQGSEA, per germline. V dropped 7 bases and J dropped 4; count of bases not matched to a gene: 7. The CDR3 DNA sequence: TGCAGCGCCAGTGACAGGGCTTACGAGCAGTACTTC. Translation: CSASDRAYEQYF.

The V call is TRBV19, the J call TRBJ1-4, with TRBD1 identical over 9 bases. CDR3 length: 13 amino acids. Trimming cost V 5 bases and J 11 bases; bases outside gene matches: 6. CDR1 and CDR2 (germline): LNHDA, SQIVND (reference sequence). This chain's CDR3 is CASSSRDRAKLFF. CDR3 DNA sequence: TGTGCCAGTAGTTCACGGGACAGGGCCAAACTGTTTTTT.

The chain carries TRBV19 and TRBJ1-1; TRBD1 aligns across 9 bases. Germline assignment: CDR1 LNHDA and CDR2 SQIVND (reference sequence). The ends lost 10 bases at V and 1 base at J; junction bases unmatched: 4. This CDR3 is built from 13 residues. CDR3 sequence: CAIGQGRNTEAFF. CDR3 sequence (DNA): TGTGCCATCGGACAGGGGAGGAACACTGAAGCTTTCTTT.

The V gene is TRBV7-9, the J gene TRBJ2-3, with D perhaps matching TRBD2 (6 bases). The CDR3 extends over 18 amino acids. CDR1 SEHNR and CDR2 FQNEAQ come from the germline V gene (reference sequence). V was clipped by 5 bases and J by 6 bases, with 27 bases between them. CDR3 in DNA: TGTGCCAGCAGCACCACCCTAGGAGGGATCCTAAAGGGGGATACGCAGTATTTT. This sequence encodes CASSTTLGGILKGDTQYF.

CDR3 protein: CASSDPAGGTNEQFF. The CDR3 bases are TGCGCCAGCAGTGACCCCGCGGGGGGTACAAATGAGCAGTTCTTC. V is TRBV10-1 and J is TRBJ2-1; TRBD2 matches 8 bases. The germline V gene encodes CDR1 WNHNN and CDR2 SYGVQD (reference sequence). Germline trimming cut 3 bases from V and 7 bases from J; bases unmatched to any gene: 8. The CDR3 runs 15 residues.

This clone was seen ten or more times. The chain links TRBV19 to TRBJ1-6; D remains ambiguous. The length of the CDR3 is 14 residues. Trimming took 0 bases from V and 7 from J, leaving 7 bases between them. Per the germline V gene, CDR1 is LNHDA and CDR2 is SQIVND (reference sequence). CDR3 sequence: CASSIDRVNSPLHF. The DNA of the CDR3 is TGTGCCAGTAGTATAGATCGAGTAAATTCACCCCTCCACTTT.

The CDR3 DNA follows: TGCGCCAGCAGCTTGGAGGGGGGGGCCTACGAGCAGTACTTC. Translated, it gives CASSLEGGAYEQYF. The genes are TRBV5-1 and TRBJ2-7, with D possibly being TRBD2 (7 bases). Germline CDR1 SGHRS, CDR2 YFSETQ. V lost 0 bases, J lost 2 bases, and 9 bases lay in between. The CDR3 is 14 residues long.

Only a few counts were recorded for this clone. This chain links TRBV6-1 with TRBJ2-1; D not resolved. Trimming removed 6 bases from V and 2 bases from J, with 14 bases in between. This CDR3 has 15 residues. Germline loops: CDR1 MNHNS, CDR2 SASEGT. This CDR3 is CASSPPIRTYNEQFF. The CDR3 bases are TGTGCCAGCAGCCCCCCTATACGTACCTACAATGAGCAGTTCTTC.

The gene calls are TRBV6-5 and TRBJ1-5; D is unclear. The V and J ends lost 5 bases and 1 base respectively, with 9 bases between them. Germline-derived CDR1 and CDR2 are MNHEY and SVGAGI. This CDR3 spans 14 amino acids. DNA of the CDR3: TGTGCCAGCAGTCCACCCGGGAGCAATCAGCCCCAGCATTTT. Translating gives CASSPPGSNQPQHF.

This clone was picked up a small number of times. The J gene is TRBJ1-2, the V gene TRBV10-3; no firm D call. Germline assignment: CDR1 ENHRY and CDR2 SYGVKD. V lost 6 bases, J lost 3 bases, and 11 bases lay in between. The CDR3 runs to 13 residues. The CDR3 DNA is TGTGCCATCAGCCCAGACACCGACTATGGCTACACCTTC. It yields the protein CAISPDTDYGYTF.

This rearrangement joins TRBV6-5 to TRBJ1-2; no clear D gene. V was pared by 0 bases and J by 8 bases, with 16 bases between. Germline V lookup: CDR1 MNHEY, CDR2 SVGAGI. The CDR3 has 15 amino acids. The CDR3 reads CASSYSLDLLWGYTF. The CDR3 bases are TGTGCCAGCAGTTACTCCCTAGATCTTTTGTGGGGCTACACCTTC.

This clone has more than one count but fewer than ten. V gene TRBV29-1 combines with J gene TRBJ2-5, with a tentative D call TRBD2 (5 bases). The CDR3 is 12 amino acids. Between the trimmed V and J ends, which lost 3 bases and 3 bases, there was a span of 8 bases. CDR1 is SQVTM and CDR2 is ANQGSEA in the germline V gene. The DNA for the CDR3 is TGCAGCGTTGATCAACTAGAAGAGACCCAGTACTTC. Protein: CSVDQLEETQYF.

The J gene is TRBJ2-2, the V gene TRBV15; 9 bases are a match to TRBD1. The CDR3 is 15 amino acids. The germline CDR1 and CDR2 sequences are LNHNV and YYDKDF (reference sequence). V trimming: 5 bases; J trimming: 0 bases; junction bases outside the gene matches: 1. The CDR3 loop reads CATSGTGPNTGELFF. In DNA, the CDR3 is TGTGCCACCAGCGGGACAGGGCCGAACACCGGGGAGCTGTTTTTT. Using reference TRBV15 and TRBJ2-2 for the parts outside the CDR3, the full variable domain is DAMVIQNPRYQVTQFGKPVTLSCSQTLNHNVMYWYQQKSSQAPKLLFHYYDKDFNNEADTPDNFQSRRPNTSFCFLDIRSPGLGDTAMYLCATSGTGPNTGELFFGEGSRLTVL.